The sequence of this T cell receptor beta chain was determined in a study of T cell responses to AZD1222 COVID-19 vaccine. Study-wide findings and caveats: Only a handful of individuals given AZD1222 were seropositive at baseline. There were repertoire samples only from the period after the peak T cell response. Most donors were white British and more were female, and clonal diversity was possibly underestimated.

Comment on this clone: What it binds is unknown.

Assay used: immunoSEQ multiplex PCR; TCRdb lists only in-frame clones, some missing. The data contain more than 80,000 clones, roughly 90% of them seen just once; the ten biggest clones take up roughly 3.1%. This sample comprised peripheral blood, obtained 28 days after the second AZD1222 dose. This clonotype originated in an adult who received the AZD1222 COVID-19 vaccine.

CDR3 DNA: TGTGCCAGCCGCGATGGAGTCACTTGGGAGAGTAATGAAAAACTGTTTTTT. Its translation: CASRDGVTWESNEKLFF. The rearrangement links TRBV3-1 (or the pseudogene TRBV3-2) to TRBJ1-4; D uncertain. From germline, CDR1 is LGHDT and CDR2 YNNKEL (reference sequence). Trimming removed 8 bases at V and 4 bases at J, with 23 bases between. The CDR3 length is 17 residues.